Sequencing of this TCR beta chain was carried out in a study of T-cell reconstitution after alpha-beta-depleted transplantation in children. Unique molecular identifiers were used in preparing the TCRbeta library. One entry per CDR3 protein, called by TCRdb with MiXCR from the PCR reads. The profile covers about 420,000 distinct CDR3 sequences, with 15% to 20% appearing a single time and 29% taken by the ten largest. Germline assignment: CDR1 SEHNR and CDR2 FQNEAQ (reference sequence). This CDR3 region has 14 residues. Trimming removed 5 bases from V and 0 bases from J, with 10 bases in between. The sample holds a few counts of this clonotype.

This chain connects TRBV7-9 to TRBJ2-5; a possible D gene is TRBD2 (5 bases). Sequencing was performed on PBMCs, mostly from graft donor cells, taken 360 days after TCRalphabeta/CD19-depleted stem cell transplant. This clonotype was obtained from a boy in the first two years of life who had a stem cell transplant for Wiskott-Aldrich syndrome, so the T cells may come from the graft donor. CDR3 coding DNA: TGTGCCAGCAGCCACCCGGGGTACCAAGAGACCCAGTACTTC. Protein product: CASSHPGYQETQYF.